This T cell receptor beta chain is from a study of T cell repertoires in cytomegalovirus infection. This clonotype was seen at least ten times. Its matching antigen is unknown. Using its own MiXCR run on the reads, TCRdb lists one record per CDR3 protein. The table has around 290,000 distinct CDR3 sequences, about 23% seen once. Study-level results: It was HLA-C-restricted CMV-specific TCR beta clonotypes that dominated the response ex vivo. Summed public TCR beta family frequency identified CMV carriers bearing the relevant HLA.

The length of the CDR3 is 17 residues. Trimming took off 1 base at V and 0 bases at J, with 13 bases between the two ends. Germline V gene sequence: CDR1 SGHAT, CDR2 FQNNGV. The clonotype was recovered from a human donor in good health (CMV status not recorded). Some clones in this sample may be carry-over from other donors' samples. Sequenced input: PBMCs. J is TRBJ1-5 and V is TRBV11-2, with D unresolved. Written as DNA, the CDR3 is TGTGCCAGCAGCTTAGCTCAGACCACTTATAGCAATCAGCCCCAGCATTTT. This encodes CASSLAQTTYSNQPQHF.